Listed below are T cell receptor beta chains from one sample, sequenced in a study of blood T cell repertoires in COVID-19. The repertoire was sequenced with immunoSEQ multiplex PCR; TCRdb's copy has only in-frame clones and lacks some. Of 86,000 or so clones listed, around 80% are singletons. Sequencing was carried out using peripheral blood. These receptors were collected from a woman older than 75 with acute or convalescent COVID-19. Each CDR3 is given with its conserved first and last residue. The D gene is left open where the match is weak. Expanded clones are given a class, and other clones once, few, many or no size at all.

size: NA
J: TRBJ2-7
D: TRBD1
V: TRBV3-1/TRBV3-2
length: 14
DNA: TGTGCCAGCAGCCCCGGGACAGGCTACTACGAGCAGTACTTC
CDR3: CASSPGTGYYEQYF

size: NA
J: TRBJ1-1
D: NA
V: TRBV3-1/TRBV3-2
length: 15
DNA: TGTGCCAGCATCAGCAATACACGGGGGAACACTGAAGCTTTCTTT
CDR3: CASISNTRGNTEAFF

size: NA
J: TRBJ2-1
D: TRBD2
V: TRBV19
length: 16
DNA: TGTGCCAGTAGTGGCGGACTAGCGGGAGGAAACAATGAGCAGTTCTTC
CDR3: CASSGGLAGGNNEQFF

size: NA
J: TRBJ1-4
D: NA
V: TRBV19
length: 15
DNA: TGTGCCAGTAGTATAGCGGGTACGCCTAATGAAAAACTGTTTTTT
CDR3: CASSIAGTPNEKLFF

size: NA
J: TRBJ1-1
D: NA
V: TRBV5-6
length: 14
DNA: TGTGCCAGCAGCTTGGTCAGGGTATACACTGAAGCTTTCTTT
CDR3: CASSLVRVYTEAFF

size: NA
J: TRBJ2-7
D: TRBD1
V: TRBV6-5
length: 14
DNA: TGTGCCAGCAGCCAGCCGGGACAGCCATACGAGCAGTACTTC
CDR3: CASSQPGQPYEQYF

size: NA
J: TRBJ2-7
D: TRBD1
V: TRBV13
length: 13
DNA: TGTGCCAGCAGGTGGGACAGGGCCTACGAGCAGTACTTC
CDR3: CASRWDRAYEQYF

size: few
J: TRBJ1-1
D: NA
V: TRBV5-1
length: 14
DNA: TGCGCCAGCAGCTGGACCGGGGGAAACACTGAAGCTTTCTTT
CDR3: CASSWTGGNTEAFF

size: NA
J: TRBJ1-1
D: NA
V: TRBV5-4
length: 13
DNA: TGTGCCAGCAGCTACTCAGGTGAGAATGAAGCTTTCTTT
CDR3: CASSYSGENEAFF

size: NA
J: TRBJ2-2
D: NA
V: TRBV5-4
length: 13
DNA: TGTGCCAGCAGCACCGAGACGGGCGGGGAGCTGTTTTTT
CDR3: CASSTETGGELFF

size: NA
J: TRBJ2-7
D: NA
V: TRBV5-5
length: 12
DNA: TGTGCCAGCAGCCCCTTGAGCTACGAGCAGTACTTC
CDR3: CASSPLSYEQYF

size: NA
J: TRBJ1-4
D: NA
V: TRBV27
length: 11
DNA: TGTGCCAGCAGTTTACACAGAAAACTGTTTTTT
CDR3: CASSLHRKLFF

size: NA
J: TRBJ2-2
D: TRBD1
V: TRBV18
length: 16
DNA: TGTGCCAGCTCACCGCGGACAGGGGGGAACACCGGGGAGCTGTTTTTT
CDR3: CASSPRTGGNTGELFF

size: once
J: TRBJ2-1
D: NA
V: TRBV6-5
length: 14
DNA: TGTGCCAGCAGCACAGGAGGGACCTACAATGAGCAGTTCTTC
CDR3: CASSTGGTYNEQFF

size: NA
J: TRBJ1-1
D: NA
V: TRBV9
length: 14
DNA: TGTGCCAGCAGCGCCCGGGACACGAACACTGAAGCTTTCTTT
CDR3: CASSARDTNTEAFF

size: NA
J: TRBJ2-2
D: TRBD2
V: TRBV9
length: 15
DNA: TGTGCCAGCAGCCTAGCGGGGTCGGACACCGGGGAGCTGTTTTTT
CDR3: CASSLAGSDTGELFF

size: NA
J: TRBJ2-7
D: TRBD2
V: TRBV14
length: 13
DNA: TGTGCCAGCAGCCAGACTAGCGCCTACGAGCAGTACTTC
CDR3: CASSQTSAYEQYF

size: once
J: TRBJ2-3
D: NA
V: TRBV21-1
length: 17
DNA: TGTGCCAGCAGCAAACCCCCTCGCAGGGTCGTATCAGATACGCAGTATTTT
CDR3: CASSKPPRRVVSDTQYF

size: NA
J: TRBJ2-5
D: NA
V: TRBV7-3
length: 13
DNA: TGTGCCAGCAGCCCCTCCAGCCAAGAGACCCAGTACTTC
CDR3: CASSPSSQETQYF

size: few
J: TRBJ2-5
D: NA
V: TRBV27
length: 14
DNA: TGTGCCAGCAGTCCACACCTGTTCCTCGAGACCCAGTACTTC
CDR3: CASSPHLFLETQYF

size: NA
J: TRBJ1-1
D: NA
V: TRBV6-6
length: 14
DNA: TGTGCCAGCAGTTACCGACAGGAGAACACTGAAGCTTTCTTT
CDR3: CASSYRQENTEAFF

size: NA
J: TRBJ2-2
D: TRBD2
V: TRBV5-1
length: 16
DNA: TGCGCCAGCAGCTTGGAAGGGACTAGCGGGATGTGGGAGCTGTTTTTT
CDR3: CASSLEGTSGMWELFF

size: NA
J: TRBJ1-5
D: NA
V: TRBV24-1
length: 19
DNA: TGTGCCACCTATATGAGACAGGTGGATCATACCGAAGGCAATCAGCCCCAGCATTTT
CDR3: CATYMRQVDHTEGNQPQHF

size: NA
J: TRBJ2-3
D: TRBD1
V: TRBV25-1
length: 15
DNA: TGTGCCAGCAGTGAATCGGGACAGGGTACAGATACGCAGTATTTT
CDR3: CASSESGQGTDTQYF

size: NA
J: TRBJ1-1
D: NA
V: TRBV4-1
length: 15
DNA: TGCGCCAGCAGCCAAGAAGGGGGACCGGGACGGAAAGCTTTCTTT
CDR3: CASSQEGGPGRKAFF

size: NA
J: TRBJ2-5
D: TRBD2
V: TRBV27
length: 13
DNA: TGTGCCAGCAGTTGGAGACTAGCGGAGACCCAGTACTTC
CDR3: CASSWRLAETQYF

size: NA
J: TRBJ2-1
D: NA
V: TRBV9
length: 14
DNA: TGTGCCAGCAGCGCAACAGGGACCAATCATCGGCAGTTCTTC
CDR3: CASSATGTNHRQFF

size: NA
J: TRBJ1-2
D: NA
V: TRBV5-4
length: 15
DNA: TGTGCCAGCAGCGACAGGAGGCAGATCGTCTATGGCTACACCTTC
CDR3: CASSDRRQIVYGYTF

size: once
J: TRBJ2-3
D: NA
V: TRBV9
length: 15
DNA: TGTGCCAGCAGCCCGCGGCAAACTCACACAGATACGCAGTATTTT
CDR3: CASSPRQTHTDTQYF

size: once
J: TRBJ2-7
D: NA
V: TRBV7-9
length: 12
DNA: TGTGCCAGCAGCTTTCGGTCATACGAGCAGTACTTC
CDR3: CASSFRSYEQYF

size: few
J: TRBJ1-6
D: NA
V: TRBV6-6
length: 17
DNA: TGTGCCAGCAGTCCCCAGGGCTGGCAAGGGAATAATTCACCCCTCCACTTT
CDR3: CASSPQGWQGNNSPLHF